A single sample gave rise to the 19 T cell receptor beta chains below, sequenced in a study of monozygotic twins with inflammatory bowel disease. TCRdb reanalyzed the 5' RACE reads and collapses them to one entry per CDR3 protein, without DNA. Here the sample table reports about 300,000 distinct CDR3 sequences. The sequenced sample was blood. All receptors derive from a human donor with ulcerative colitis or Crohn's disease, or a healthy co-twin of an affected twin (not recorded which).

The chain recombines TRBV3-1 with TRBJ2-1. The CDR3 extends over 15 amino acids. Germline V gene sequence: CDR1 LGHDT, CDR2 YNNKEL (reference sequence). The CDR3 loop is CASSRKGSSYNEQFF.

The genes are TRBV4-2 and TRBJ2-7; TCRdb's D call of TRBD1 is untestable without DNA. This CDR3 has 15 amino acids. Germline loops: CDR1 LGHNA, CDR2 YNFKEQ. The CDR3 is CASSQTGTFPYEQYF.

This CDR3 is CSARRVPGQGATGELFF. The V and J genes are TRBV20-1 and TRBJ2-2; lacking DNA, the TRBD1 call made by TCRdb goes unchecked. This CDR3 has 17 amino acids. From germline, CDR1 is DFQATT and CDR2 SNEGSKA (reference sequence).

This chain links TRBV7-2 with TRBJ2-5. From germline, CDR1 is SGHTA and CDR2 FQGNSA. This CDR3 has 16 residues. The CDR3 loop is CASSLGAHASKETQYF.

The chain combines TRBV4-1 with TRBJ2-3; TCRdb indicates TRBD1, and absent DNA this call remains unverified. CDR3 length: 15 residues. Per germline, CDR1 MGHRA and CDR2 YSYEKL. CDR3 protein: CASSHRDRGRDTQYF.

This chain uses TRBV3-1 with TRBJ1-5; without DNA, the TCRdb call of TRBD1 cannot be checked. The germline V gene has CDR1 LGHDT and CDR2 YNNKEL (reference sequence). CDR3 length: 14 residues. The CDR3 sequence is CASSQVPGGQPQHF. Filled out from reference TRBV3-1 and TRBJ1-5, the complete variable domain reads DTAVSQTPKYLVTQMGNDKSIKCEQNLGHDTMYWYKQDSKKFLKIMFSYNNKELIINETVPNRFSPKSPDKAHLNLHINSLELGDSAVYFCASSQVPGGQPQHFGDGTRLSIL.

This chain joins TRBV7-9 and TRBJ2-7; TCRdb's D call, TRBD2, is unchecked because there is no DNA. There are 14 residues in the CDR3. Germline V CDR1 and CDR2: SEHNR, FQNEAQ (reference sequence). This CDR3 reads CASSFEDPGGEQYF.

The rearrangement uses TRBV7-9 and TRBJ2-6. The CDR3 is 15 amino acids. CDR1 and CDR2 (germline): SEHNR, FQNEAQ (reference sequence). CDR3 sequence: CASSLRPSGANVLTF.

CDR3 sequence reads: CASTRGQRGNTIYF. The chain links TRBV19 to TRBJ1-3; TCRdb returns TRBD1, unconfirmable since there is no DNA. Germline V gives CDR1 LNHDA, CDR2 SQIVND (reference sequence). The CDR3 loop spans 14 amino acids.

The chain has TRBV29-1 and TRBJ2-2; TCRdb reports TRBD1, a call that lacks DNA to check it against. The CDR3 is 15 residues long. CDR1 is SQVTM, CDR2 ANQGSEA, per germline. This CDR3 reads CSGVLGQSNTGELFF.

This CDR3 is CASSSNNFEQFF. The rearrangement joins TRBV5-1 to TRBJ2-1. The germline gives CDR1 SGHRS, CDR2 YFSETQ. CDR3 size: 12 residues. Variable domain in full (rest from reference TRBV5-1 and TRBJ2-1): KAGVTQTPRYLIKTRGQQVTLSCSPISGHRSVSWYQQTPGQGLQFLFEYFSETQRNKGNFPGRFSGRQFSNSRSEMNVSTLELGDSALYLCASSSNNFEQFFGPGTRLTVL.

This chain uses TRBV5-1 with TRBJ1-1; TCRdb picks TRBD1, but there is no DNA to check that call. The CDR3 sequence is 14 residues long. CDR1 is SGHRS, CDR2 YFSETQ, per germline. The CDR3 reads CASSPGQMNTEAFF. The whole variable domain, remainder taken from reference TRBV5-1 and TRBJ1-1, is KAGVTQTPRYLIKTRGQQVTLSCSPISGHRSVSWYQQTPGQGLQFLFEYFSETQRNKGNFPGRFSGRQFSNSRSEMNVSTLELGDSALYLCASSPGQMNTEAFFGQGTRLTVV.

The rearrangement uses TRBV7-9 and TRBJ2-5. The CDR3 loop spans 13 amino acids. Looked up from germline, CDR1 is SEHNR and CDR2 is FQNEAQ (reference sequence). The chain's CDR3 is CASSTSNQETQYF.

V is TRBV9 and J is TRBJ2-7. This CDR3 comprises 15 residues. The germline V gene encodes CDR1 SGDLS and CDR2 YYNGEE. The CDR3 here is CASSVDGLNSYEQYF.

The chain recombines TRBV20-1 with TRBJ1-1. Germline V gene sequence: CDR1 DFQATT, CDR2 SNEGSKA (reference sequence). The CDR3 is made up of 14 amino acids. The CDR3 loop reads CRLNYEGSITEAFF.

This chain links TRBV20-1 with TRBJ2-1. CDR1 and CDR2 (germline): DFQATT, SNEGSKA (reference sequence). This CDR3 region has 13 residues. This CDR3 reads CSAREDSYNEQFF.

The CDR3 is CASSPLRLTLLQETQYF. The gene calls are TRBV18 and TRBJ2-5; checking the TCRdb D call of TRBD2 is not possible without DNA. The V gene's germline CDR1 is KGHSH and CDR2 LQKENI. The CDR3 spans 17 residues.

The J gene is TRBJ2-4, the V gene TRBV5-5; TCRdb calls TRBD1, which cannot be checked without DNA. The V gene's germline CDR1 is SGHKS and CDR2 YYEKEE (reference sequence). CDR3 length: 12 residues. The CDR3 loop reads CASSLDWGSQYF. Full variable domain (missing parts from reference TRBV5-5 and TRBJ2-4): DAGVTQSPTHLIKTRGQQVTLRCSPISGHKSVSWYQQVLGQGPQFIFQYYEKEERGRGNFPDRFSARQFPNYSSELNVNALLLGDSALYLCASSLDWGSQYFGAGTRLSVL.

The J gene is TRBJ2-7, the V gene TRBV5-1. Per germline, CDR1 SGHRS and CDR2 YFSETQ. CDR3 size: 13 residues. CDR3 in amino acids: CASSWDGAYEQYF.